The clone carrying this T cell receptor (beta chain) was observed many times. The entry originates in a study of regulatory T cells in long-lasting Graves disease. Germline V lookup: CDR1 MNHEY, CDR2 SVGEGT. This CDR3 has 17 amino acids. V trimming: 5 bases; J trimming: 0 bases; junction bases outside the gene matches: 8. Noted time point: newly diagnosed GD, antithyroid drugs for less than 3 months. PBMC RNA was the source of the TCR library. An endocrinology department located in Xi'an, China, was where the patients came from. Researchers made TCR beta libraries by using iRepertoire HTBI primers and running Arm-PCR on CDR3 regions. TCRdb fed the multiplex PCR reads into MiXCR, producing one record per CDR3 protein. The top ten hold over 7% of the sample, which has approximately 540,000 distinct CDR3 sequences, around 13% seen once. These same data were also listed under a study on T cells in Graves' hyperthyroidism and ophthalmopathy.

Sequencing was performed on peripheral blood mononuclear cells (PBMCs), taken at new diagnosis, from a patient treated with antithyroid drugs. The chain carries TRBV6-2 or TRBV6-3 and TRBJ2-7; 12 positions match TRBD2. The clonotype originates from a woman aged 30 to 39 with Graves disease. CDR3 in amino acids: CASSKGLAGPSSYEQYF. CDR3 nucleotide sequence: TGTGCCAGCAGTAAGGGACTAGCGGGTCCCAGCTCCTACGAGCAGTACTTC.